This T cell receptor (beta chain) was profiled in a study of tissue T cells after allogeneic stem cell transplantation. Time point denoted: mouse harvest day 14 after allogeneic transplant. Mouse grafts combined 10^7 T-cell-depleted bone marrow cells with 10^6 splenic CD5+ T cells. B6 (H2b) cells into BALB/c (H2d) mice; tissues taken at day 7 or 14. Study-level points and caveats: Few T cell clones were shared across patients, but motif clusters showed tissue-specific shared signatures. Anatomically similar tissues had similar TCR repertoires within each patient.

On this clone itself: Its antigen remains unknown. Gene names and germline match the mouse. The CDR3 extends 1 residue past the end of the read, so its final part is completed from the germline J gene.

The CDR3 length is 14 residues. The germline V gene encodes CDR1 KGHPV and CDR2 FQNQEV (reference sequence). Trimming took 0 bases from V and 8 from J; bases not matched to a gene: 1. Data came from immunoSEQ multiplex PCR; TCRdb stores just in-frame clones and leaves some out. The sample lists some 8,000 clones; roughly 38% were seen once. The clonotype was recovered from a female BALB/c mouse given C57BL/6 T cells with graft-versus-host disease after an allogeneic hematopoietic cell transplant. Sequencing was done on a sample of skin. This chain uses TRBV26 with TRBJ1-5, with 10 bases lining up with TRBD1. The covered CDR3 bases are TGTGCCAGCAGTCTGTCCGGGACAGGGGAGGCTCCGCTT. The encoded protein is CASSLSGTGEAPL. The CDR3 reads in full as CASSLSGTGEAPLF.